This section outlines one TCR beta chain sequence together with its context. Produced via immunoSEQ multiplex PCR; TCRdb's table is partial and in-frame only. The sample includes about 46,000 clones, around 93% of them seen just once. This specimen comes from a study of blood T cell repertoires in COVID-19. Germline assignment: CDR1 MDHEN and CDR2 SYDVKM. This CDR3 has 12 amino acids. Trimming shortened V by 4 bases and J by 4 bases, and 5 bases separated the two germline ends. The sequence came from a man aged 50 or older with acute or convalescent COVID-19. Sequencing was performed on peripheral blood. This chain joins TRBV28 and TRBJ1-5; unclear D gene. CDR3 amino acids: CASSSRNQPQHF. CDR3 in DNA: TGTGCCAGCAGTTCCCGGAATCAGCCCCAGCATTTT.